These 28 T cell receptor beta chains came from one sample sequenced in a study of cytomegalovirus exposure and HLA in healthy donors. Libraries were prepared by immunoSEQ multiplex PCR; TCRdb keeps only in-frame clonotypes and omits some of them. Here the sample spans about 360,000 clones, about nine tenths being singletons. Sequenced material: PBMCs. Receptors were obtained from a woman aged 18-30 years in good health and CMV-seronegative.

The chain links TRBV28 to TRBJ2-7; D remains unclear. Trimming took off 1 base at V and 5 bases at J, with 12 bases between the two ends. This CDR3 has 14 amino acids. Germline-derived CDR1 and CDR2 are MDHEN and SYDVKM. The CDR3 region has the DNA TGTGCCAGCAGTTTATACAGTCCCCTGGACGAGCAGTACTTC. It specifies CASSLYSPLDEQYF.

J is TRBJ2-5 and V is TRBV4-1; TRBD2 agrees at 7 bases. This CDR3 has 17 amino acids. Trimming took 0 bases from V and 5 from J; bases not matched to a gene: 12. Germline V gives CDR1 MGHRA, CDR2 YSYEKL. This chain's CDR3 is CASSQEGQGGFGETQYF. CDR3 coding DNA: TGCGCCAGCAGCCAAGAGGGGCAGGGAGGGTTCGGGGAGACCCAGTACTTC.

CDR3 DNA sequence: TGTGCCAGCAGACCTCCGGACAGGCCCGGGGAAAAACTGTTTTTT. Residues: CASRPPDRPGEKLFF. This rearrangement joins TRBV2 to TRBJ1-4; 7 bases map to TRBD1. The CDR3 has 15 residues. J gave up 8 bases and V 6 bases, and 12 bases lay outside the gene matches. Looked up from germline, CDR1 is SNHLY and CDR2 is FYNNEI. Full variable domain (outside the CDR3, taken from reference TRBV2 and TRBJ1-4): EPEVTQTPSHQVTQMGQEVILRCVPISNHLYFYWYRQILGQKVEFLVSFYNNEISEKSEIFDDQFSVERPDGSNFTLKIRSTKLEDSAMYFCASRPPDRPGEKLFFGSGTQLSVL.

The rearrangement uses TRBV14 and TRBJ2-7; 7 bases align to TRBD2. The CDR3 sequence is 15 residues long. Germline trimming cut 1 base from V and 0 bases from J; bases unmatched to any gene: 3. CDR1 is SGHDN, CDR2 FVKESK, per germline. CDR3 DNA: TGTGCCAGCAGCCAAGGCTCTAGCGGCTCCTACGAGCAGTACTTC. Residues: CASSQGSSGSYEQYF.

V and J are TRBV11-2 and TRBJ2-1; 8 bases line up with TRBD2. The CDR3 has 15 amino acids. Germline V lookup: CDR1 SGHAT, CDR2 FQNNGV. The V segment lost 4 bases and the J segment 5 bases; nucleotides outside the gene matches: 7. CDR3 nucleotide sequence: TGTGCCAGCAGCTCCGGGACTAGGGCCCACAATGAGCAGTTCTTC. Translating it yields CASSSGTRAHNEQFF.

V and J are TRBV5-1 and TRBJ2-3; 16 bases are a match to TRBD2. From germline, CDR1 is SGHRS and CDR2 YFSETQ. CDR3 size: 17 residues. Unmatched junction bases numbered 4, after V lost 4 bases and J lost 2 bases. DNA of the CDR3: TGCGCCAGCAGCCCCGGGACTAGCGGGAGGGTCACAGATACGCAGTATTTT. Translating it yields CASSPGTSGRVTDTQYF.

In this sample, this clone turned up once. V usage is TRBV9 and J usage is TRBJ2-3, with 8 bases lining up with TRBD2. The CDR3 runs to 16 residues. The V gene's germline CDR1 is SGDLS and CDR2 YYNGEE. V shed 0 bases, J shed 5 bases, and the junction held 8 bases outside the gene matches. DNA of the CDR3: TGTGCCAGCAGCGTAGCTGTCGGGAGGGCCGGAGATACGCAGTATTTT. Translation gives CASSVAVGRAGDTQYF.

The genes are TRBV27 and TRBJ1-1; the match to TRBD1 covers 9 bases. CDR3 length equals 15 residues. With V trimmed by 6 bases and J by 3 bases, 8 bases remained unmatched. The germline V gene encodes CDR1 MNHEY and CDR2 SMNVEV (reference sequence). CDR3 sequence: CASSRDRVRDTEAFF. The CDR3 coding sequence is TGTGCCAGCAGCAGGGACAGGGTAAGGGACACTGAAGCTTTCTTT.

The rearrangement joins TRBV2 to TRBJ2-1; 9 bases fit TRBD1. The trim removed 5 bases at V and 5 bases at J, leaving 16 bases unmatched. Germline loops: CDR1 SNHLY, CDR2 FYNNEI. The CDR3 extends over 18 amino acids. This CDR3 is CASSHEKGTGQYHNEQFF. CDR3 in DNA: TGTGCCAGCAGTCATGAAAAAGGGACAGGGCAATACCACAATGAGCAGTTCTTC.

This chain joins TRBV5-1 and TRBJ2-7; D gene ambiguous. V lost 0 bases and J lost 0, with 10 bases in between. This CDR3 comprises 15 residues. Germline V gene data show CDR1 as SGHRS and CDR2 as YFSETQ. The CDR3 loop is CASSLEYSLSYEQYF. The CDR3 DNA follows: TGCGCCAGCAGCTTGGAGTACAGCCTCTCCTACGAGCAGTACTTC.

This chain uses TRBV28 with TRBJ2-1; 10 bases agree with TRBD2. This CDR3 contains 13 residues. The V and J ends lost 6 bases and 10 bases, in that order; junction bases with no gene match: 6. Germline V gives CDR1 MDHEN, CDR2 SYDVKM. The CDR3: CASRTSGWREQFF. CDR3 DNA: TGTGCCAGCAGGACTAGCGGGTGGCGGGAGCAGTTCTTC.

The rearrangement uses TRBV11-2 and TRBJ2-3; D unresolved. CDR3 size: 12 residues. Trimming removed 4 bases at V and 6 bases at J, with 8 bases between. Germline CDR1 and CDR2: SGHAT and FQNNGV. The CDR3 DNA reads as TGTGCCAGCAGCTCCCACACGGATACGCAGTATTTT. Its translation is CASSSHTDTQYF. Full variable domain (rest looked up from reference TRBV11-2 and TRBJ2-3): EAGVAQSPRYKIIEKRQSVAFWCNPISGHATLYWYQQILGQGPKLLIQFQNNGVVDDSQLPKDRFSAERLKGVDSTLKIQPAKLEDSAVYLCASSSHTDTQYFGPGTRLTVL.

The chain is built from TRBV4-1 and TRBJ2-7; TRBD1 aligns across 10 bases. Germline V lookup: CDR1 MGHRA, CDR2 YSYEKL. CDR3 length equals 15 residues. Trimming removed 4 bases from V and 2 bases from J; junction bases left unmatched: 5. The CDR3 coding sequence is TGCGCCAGCAGCCGCGGGACAGGGGATACCTACGAGCAGTACTTC. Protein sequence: CASSRGTGDTYEQYF.

The CDR3 here is CASSLEPGNTEAFF. The CDR3 DNA is TGTGCCAGCAGCTTGGAGCCAGGGAACACTGAAGCTTTCTTT. The rearrangement uses TRBV5-8 and TRBJ1-1; unclear D gene. In germline, CDR1 is SGHTS, CDR2 YDEGEE. Trimming removed 0 bases at V and 1 base at J, with 7 bases between. The CDR3 spans 14 residues.

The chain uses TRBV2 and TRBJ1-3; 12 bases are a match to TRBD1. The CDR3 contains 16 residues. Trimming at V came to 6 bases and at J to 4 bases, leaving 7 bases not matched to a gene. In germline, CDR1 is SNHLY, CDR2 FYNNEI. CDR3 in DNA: TGTGCCAGCAGATCTCCGGGACAGGGGGCGGGAAACACCATATATTTT. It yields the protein CASRSPGQGAGNTIYF.

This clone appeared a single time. CDR3 in DNA: TGCGCCAGCAGCCCAAAGGAGCACACTGAAGCTTTCTTT. Protein: CASSPKEHTEAFF. This chain joins TRBV4-1 and TRBJ1-1; D gene unclear. The germline gives CDR1 MGHRA, CDR2 YSYEKL. The CDR3 has 13 amino acids. Trimming left V 4 bases short and J 3 bases short, with 9 bases between.

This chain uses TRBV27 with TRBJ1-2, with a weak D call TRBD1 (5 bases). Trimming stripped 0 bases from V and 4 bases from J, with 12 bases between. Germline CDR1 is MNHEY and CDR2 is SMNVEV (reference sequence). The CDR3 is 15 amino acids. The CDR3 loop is CASSLSDSFPYGYTF. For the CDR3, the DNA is TGTGCCAGCAGTTTATCCGACAGTTTCCCCTATGGCTACACCTTC.

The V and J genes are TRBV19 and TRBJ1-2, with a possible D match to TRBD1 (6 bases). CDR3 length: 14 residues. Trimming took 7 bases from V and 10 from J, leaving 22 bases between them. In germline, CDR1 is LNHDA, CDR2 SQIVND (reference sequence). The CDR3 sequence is CASISRDIKAVYTF. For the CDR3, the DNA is TGTGCCAGTATCAGCCGGGACATAAAAGCTGTCTACACCTTC.

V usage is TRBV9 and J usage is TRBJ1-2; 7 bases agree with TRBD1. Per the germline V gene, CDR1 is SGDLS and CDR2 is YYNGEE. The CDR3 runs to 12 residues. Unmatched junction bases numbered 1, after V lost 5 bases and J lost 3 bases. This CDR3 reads CASRQGYYGYTF. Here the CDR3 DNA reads TGTGCCAGCAGACAGGGGTACTATGGCTACACCTTC.

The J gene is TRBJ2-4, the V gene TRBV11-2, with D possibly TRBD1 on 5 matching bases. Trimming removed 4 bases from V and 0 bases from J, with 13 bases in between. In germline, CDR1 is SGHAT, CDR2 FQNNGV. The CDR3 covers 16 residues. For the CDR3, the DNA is TGTGCCAGCAGCTCCTACTCTGGGGCAGCCAAAAACATTCAGTACTTC. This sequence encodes CASSSYSGAAKNIQYF.

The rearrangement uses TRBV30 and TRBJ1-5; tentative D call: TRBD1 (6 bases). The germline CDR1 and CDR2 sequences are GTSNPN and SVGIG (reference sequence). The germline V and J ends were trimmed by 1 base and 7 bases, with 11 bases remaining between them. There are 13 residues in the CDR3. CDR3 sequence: CAWSAGAGQPQHF. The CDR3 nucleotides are TGTGCCTGGAGTGCAGGGGCAGGCCAGCCCCAGCATTTT.

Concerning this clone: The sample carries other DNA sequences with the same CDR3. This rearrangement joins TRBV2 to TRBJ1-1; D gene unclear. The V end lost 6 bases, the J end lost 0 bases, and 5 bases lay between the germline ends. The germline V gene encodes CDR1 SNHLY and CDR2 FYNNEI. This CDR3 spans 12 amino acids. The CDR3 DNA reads TGTGCCAGCAGAACTGTGAACACTGAAGCTTTCTTT. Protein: CASRTVNTEAFF.

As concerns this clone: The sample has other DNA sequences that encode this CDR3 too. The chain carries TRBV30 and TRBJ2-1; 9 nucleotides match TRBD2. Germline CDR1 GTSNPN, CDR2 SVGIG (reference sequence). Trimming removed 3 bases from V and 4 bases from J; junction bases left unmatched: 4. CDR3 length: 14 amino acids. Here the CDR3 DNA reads TGTGCCTGGAGCGAAACTAGCGGGTACAATGAGCAGTTCTTC. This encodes CAWSETSGYNEQFF.

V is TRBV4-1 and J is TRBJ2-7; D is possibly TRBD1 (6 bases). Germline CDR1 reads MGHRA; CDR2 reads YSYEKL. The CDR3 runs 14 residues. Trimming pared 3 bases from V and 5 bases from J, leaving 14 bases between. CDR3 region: CASSQGTGQNEQYF. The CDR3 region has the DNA TGCGCCAGCAGCCAGGGAACGGGACAAAACGAGCAGTACTTC.

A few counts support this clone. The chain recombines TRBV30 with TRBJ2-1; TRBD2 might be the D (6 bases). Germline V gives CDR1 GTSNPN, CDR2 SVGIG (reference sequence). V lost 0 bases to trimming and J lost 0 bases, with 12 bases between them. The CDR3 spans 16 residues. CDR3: CAWSVFAGSSYNEQFF. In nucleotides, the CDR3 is TGTGCCTGGAGTGTATTTGCGGGGAGCTCCTACAATGAGCAGTTCTTC.

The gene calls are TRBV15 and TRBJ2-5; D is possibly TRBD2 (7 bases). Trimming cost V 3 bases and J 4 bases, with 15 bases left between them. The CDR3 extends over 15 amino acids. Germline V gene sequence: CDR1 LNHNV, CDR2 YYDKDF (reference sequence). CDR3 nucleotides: TGTGCCACCAGCAGGGATCCGGGGGGCCCAGAGACCCAGTACTTC. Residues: CATSRDPGGPETQYF.

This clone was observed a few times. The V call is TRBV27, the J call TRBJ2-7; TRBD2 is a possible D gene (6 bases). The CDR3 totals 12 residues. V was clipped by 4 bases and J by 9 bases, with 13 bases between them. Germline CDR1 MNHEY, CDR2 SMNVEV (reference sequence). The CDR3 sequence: CASSSLGGPQYF. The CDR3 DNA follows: TGTGCCAGCAGTTCGCTGGGAGGACCGCAGTACTTC.

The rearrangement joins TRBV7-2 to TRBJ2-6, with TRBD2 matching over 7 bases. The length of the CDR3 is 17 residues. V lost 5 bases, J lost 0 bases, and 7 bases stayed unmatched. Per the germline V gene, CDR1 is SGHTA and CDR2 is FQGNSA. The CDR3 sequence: CASSPRASGSGANVLTF. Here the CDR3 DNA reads TGTGCCAGCAGCCCTCGGGCTAGCGGCTCTGGGGCCAACGTCCTGACTTTC.